This T cell receptor gamma chain was retrieved from a study of Vδ1+ human thymocytes. Per germline, CDR1 GITISATS and CDR2 ISYDGTV (reference sequence). J was trimmed by 5 bases and V by 0 bases; bases with no gene match: 4. The CDR3 runs to 13 residues. Regarding this clone: Its specificity is not known. This may be a read error, as it is one base from a much larger clone. This CDR3 is also generated by other DNA sequences in the sample.

RNA was extracted from the cells and then reverse transcribed. CDR3 amplicons came from multiplex PCR with pooled V-gene forward and constant-region reverse primers. TCRdb redid clone calling on the multiplex PCR reads using CATT. The sample comprises roughly 30,000 gamma-chain clones, more than 15% of which are singletons, and 1.5% to 2% rests with the top ten. Study-wide results and caveats: Thymic TRG and TRD repertoires appeared highly polyclonal.

Sequencing used Vdelta1+ gamma-delta thymocytes from the thymus. Regarding subset: FACS-sorted CD3+ TCRalphabeta- TCRVdelta1+ TCRVdelta2- thymocytes. The genes are TRGV9 and TRGJ1 or TRGJ2. The TCR was taken from a boy less than two years old who had congenital heart surgery. Here the CDR3 DNA reads TGTGCCTTGTGGGAGGTGCCTCATTATAAGAAACTCTTT. Its translation is CALWEVPHYKKLF.